The present T cell receptor beta chain was sequenced within a study of blood T cells in healthy people across ages. General study results and limits: The study found more naive CD4+ cells and higher diversity in long-lived than aged donors.

About this clonotype itself: Its antigen remains unidentified.

This CDR3 spans 18 amino acids. Germline V lookup: CDR1 LGHDT, CDR2 YNNKEL (reference sequence). The second PCR ran roughly 7 to 12 cycles with a sample-barcoded 5' primer and J-beta primers. Each CDR3 protein gets one entry after TCRdb re-called the 5' RACE reads with MiXCR. Among over 1,500,000 distinct CDR3 sequences, about 49% were seen once, and the ten largest hold around 2.1%. The donors, all healthy, were Caucasians living in Russia, aged roughly 6 to 100. This clonotype originated in a middle-aged woman in good health. Sequenced material: blood. V usage is TRBV3-1 and J usage is TRBJ2-5, with 9 bases identical to TRBD1. The J call may be wrong; the DNA end is better matched by TRBJ2-7. CDR3 nucleotide sequence: TGTGCCAGCAGCCTAACCGTTATAGACAGGGGGAGACCCTACGAGCAGTACTTC. Encoded protein: CASSLTVIDRGRPYEQYF.